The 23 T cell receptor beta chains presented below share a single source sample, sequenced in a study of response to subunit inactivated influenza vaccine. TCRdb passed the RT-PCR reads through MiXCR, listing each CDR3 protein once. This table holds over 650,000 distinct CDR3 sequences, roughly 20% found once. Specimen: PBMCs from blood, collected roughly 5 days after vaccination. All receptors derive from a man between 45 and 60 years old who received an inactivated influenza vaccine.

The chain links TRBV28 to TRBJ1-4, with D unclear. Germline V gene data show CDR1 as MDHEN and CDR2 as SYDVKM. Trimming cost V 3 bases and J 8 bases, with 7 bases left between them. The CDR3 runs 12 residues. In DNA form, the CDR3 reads TGTGCCAGCAGTTTGAATGGGGAAAAACTGTTTTTT. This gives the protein CASSLNGEKLFF.

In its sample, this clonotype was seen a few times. In nucleotides, the CDR3 is TGCAGTGCTAACCCCATCGTAGTAGCGGGGTACGAGCAGTACTTC. This encodes CSANPIVVAGYEQYF. This chain links TRBV20-1 with TRBJ2-7; 8 bases line up with TRBD2. Germline V gene data show CDR1 as DFQATT and CDR2 as SNEGSKA (reference sequence). V gave up 4 bases and J gave up 4 bases; unmatched junction bases: 12. The length of the CDR3 is 15 residues.

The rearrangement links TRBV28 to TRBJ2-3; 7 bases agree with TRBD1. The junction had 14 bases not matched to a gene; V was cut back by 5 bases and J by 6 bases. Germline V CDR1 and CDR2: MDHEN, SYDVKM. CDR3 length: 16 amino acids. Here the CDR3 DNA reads TGTGCCAGCAGTCCTACACCGGGACAGCGAGGTGATACGCAGTATTTT. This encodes CASSPTPGQRGDTQYF.

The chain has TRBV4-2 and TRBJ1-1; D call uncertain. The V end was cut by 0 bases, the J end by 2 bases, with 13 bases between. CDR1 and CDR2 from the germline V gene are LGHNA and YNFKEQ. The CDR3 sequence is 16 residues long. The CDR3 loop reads CASSQDLRASNTEAFF. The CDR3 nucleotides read TGTGCCAGCAGCCAAGACCTCCGGGCCTCCAACACTGAAGCTTTCTTT.

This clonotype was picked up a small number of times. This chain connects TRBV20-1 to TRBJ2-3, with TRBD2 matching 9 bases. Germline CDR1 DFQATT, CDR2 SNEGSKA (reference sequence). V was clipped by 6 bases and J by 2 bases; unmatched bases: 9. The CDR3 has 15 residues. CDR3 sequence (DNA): TGCAGTGCCAAGTGGGCTAGCGGGGCCACAGATACGCAGTATTTT. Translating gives CSAKWASGATDTQYF.

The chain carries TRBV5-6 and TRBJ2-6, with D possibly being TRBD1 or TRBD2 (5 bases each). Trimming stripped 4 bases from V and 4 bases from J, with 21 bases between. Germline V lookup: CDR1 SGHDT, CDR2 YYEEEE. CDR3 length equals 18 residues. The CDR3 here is CASSPLGGGRMGANVLTF. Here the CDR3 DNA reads TGTGCCAGCAGCCCCTTGGGTGGGGGACGGATGGGGGCCAACGTCCTGACTTTC.

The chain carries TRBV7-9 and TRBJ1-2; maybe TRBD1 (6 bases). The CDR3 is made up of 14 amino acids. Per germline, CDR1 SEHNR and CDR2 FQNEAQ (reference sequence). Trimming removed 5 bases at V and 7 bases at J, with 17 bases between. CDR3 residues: CASSPTGDPIGYTF. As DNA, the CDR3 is TGTGCCAGCAGCCCGACAGGAGATCCAATTGGCTACACCTTC.

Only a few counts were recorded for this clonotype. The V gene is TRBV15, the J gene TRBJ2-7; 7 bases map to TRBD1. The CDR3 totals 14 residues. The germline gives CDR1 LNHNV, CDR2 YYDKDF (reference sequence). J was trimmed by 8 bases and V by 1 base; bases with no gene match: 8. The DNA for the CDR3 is TGTGCCACCAGCAGAGCGGGACAGCCCTGGAAGCAGTACTTC. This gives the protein CATSRAGQPWKQYF.

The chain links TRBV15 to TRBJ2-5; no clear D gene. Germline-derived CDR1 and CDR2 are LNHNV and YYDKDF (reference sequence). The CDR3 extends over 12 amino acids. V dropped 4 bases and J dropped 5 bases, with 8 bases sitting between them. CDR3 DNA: TGTGCCACCAGCAAAGGGTATGAGACCCAGTACTTC. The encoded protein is CATSKGYETQYF. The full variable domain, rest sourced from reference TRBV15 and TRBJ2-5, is DAMVIQNPRYQVTQFGKPVTLSCSQTLNHNVMYWYQQKSSQAPKLLFHYYDKDFNNEADTPDNFQSRRPNTSFCFLDIRSPGLGDTAMYLCATSKGYETQYFGPGTRLLVL.

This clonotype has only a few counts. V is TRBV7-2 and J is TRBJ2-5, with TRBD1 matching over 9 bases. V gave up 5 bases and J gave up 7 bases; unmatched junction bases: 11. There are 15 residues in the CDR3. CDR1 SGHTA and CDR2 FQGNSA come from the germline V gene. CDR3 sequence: CASSKPGQGSGTQYF. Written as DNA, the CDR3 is TGTGCCAGCAGCAAACCGGGACAGGGCAGCGGGACCCAGTACTTC.

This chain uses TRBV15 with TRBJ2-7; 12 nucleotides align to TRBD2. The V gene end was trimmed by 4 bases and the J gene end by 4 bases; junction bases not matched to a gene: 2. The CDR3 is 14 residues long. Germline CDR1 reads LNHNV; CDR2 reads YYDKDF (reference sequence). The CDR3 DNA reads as TGTGCCACCAGCACACTAGCGGGAGGTTACGAGCAGTACTTC. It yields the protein CATSTLAGGYEQYF.

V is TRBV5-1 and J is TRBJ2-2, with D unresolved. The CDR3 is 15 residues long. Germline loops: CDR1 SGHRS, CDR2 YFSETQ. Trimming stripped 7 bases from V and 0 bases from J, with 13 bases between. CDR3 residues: CASRTDPTNTGELFF. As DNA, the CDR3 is TGCGCCAGCCGCACGGATCCGACGAACACCGGGGAGCTGTTTTTT.

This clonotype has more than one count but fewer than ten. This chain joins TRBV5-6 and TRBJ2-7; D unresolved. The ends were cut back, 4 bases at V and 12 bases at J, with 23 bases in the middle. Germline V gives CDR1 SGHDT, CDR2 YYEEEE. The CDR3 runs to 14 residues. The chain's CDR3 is CASSLPGPFSPPYF. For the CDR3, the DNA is TGTGCCAGCAGCCTTCCAGGACCGTTCTCCCCTCCGTACTTC.

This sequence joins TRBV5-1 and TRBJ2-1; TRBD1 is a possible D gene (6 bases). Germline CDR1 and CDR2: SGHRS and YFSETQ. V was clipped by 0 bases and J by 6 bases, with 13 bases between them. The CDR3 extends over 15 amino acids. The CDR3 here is CASSLADRYPNEQFF. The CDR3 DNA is TGCGCCAGCAGCTTGGCCGACAGGTACCCCAATGAGCAGTTCTTC.

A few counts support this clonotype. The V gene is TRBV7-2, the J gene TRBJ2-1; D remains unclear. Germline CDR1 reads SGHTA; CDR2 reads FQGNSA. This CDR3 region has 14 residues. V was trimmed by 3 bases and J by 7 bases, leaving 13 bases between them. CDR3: CASSFRLTGNEQFF. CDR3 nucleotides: TGTGCCAGCAGCTTTAGGCTTACTGGAAATGAGCAGTTCTTC.

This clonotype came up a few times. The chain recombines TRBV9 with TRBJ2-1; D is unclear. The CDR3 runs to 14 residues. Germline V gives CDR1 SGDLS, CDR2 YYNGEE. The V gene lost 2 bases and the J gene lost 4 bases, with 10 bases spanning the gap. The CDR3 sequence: CASSVVAEYNEQFF. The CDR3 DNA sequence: TGTGCCAGCAGCGTGGTCGCGGAGTACAATGAGCAGTTCTTC.

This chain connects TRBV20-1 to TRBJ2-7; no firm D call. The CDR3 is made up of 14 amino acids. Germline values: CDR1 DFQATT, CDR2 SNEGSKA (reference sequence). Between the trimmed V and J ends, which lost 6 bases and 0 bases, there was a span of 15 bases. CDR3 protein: CSAPNLLSSYEQYF. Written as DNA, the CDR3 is TGCAGTGCACCTAATTTGTTGAGCTCCTACGAGCAGTACTTC.

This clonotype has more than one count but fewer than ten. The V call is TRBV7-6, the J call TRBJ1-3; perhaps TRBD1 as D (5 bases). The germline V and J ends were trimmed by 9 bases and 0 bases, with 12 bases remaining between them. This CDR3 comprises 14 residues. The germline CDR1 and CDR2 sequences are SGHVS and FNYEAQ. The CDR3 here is CASVGDPSGNTIYF. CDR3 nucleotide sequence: TGTGCCAGTGTAGGGGACCCCTCTGGAAACACCATATATTTT.

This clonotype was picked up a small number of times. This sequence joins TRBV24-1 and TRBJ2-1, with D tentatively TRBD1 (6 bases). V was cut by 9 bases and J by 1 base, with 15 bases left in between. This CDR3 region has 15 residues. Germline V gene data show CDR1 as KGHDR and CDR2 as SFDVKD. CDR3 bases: TGTGCCACCCCGTGGCTGAGGGGGTCCTACAATGAGCAGTTCTTC. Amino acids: CATPWLRGSYNEQFF.

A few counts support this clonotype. CDR3 nucleotides: TGTGCCAGCAGCTTGGAAACGAGGGTTGGCTACACCTTC. Translation gives CASSLETRVGYTF. The rearrangement links TRBV5-6 to TRBJ1-2, with D uncertain. CDR3 length equals 13 residues. The V end lost 0 bases, the J end lost 7 bases, and 10 bases lay between the germline ends. Germline assignment: CDR1 SGHDT and CDR2 YYEEEE.

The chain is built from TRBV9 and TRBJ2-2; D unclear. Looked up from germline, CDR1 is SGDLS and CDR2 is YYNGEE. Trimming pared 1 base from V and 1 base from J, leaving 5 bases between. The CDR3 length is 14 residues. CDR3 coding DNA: TGTGCCAGCAGCGTAAGGAGGAACACCGGGGAGCTGTTTTTT. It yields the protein CASSVRRNTGELFF.

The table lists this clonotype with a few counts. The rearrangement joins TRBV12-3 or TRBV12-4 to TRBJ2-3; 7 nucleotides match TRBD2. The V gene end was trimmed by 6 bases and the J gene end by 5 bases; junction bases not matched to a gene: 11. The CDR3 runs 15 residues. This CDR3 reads CASSPIGRAVDTQYF. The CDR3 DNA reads TGTGCCAGCAGCCCAATAGGGAGGGCCGTAGATACGCAGTATTTT.

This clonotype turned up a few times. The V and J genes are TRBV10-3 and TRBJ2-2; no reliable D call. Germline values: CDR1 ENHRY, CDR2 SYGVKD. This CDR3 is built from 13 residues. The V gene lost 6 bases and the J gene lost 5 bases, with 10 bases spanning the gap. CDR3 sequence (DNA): TGTGCCATCAGCGGACCCTTTACCGGGGAGCTGTTTTTT. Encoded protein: CAISGPFTGELFF.